This entry is about one TCR beta chain. The antigen is unknown. Reverse transcription of roughly 0.5 to 1 ug RNA was performed with random hexamers. TCRdb re-analysed the immunoSEQ multiplex PCR reads in MiXCR, keeping a single row per CDR3 protein. The sample holds hundreds of thousands of distinct CDR3 sequences, approximately 90% seen once. TEMRA cells were enriched by FACS, while CD8+ and CD4+ T cells were obtained through a negative isolation that was performed magnetically. This entry is derived from a study of CD8 T cells in Susac syndrome. The study, taken as a whole, reports: The study recognized that the number of individuals in its TCR sequencing and HLA analysis was relatively small.

Germline assignment: CDR1 SNHLY and CDR2 FYNNEI. V shed 5 bases and J 6 bases; nucleotides not matched to a gene: 0. The CDR3 covers 11 residues. The chain recombines TRBV2 with TRBJ1-1, with 7 bases aligning to TRBD1. Sequencing input: CD8+ T cells from PBMCs. The TCR was taken from a human donor with multiple sclerosis. CDR3 nucleotides: TGTGCCAGCAGTACAGGGGCTGAAGCTTTCTTT. It specifies CASSTGAEAFF.